The clone carrying this TCR beta chain has more than one count but fewer than ten. V lost 0 bases and J lost 5, with 10 bases in between. The CDR3 is made up of 14 amino acids. Germline V CDR1 and CDR2: SEHNR, FQNEAQ (reference sequence). A second PCR, run for about 7 to 11 cycles, used a sample-barcoded 5' primer plus a J-beta primer mix. TCRdb itself ran the 5' RACE reads through MiXCR, one entry per CDR3 protein. The table lists fewer than 2,000,000 distinct CDR3 sequences, 35% to 50% of them singletons. The sample originates from a study of blood T cells in healthy people across ages. The chain links TRBV7-9 to TRBJ1-2; D is undetermined. The TCR was taken from a human donor in good health. The sample was blood. The CDR3 reads CASSLASGQYGYTF. The CDR3 region has the DNA TGTGCCAGCAGCTTAGCGTCAGGCCAATATGGCTACACCTTC.